This is a list of T cell receptor beta chains from one sample in a study of T-cell memory formation after mild COVID-19. TCRdb passed the 5' RACE reads through MiXCR, listing each CDR3 protein once. The sample lists hundreds of thousands of distinct CDR3 sequences, 20% to 30% occurring once. Sequenced material: PBMCs or a T cell subset sorted from them (not recorded which). The source of these receptors is an adult woman who had mild COVID-19 (a few samples of this study predate the infection). Cell type and time point are not known. CDR3s include the opening cysteine and the closing phenylalanine or tryptophan. D genes are given only for firm matches. Clone size is stated in some rows and not others, as once, few, many or a class when expanded.

clone_size j_call v_call d_call cdr3_aa cdr3_nt
few TRBJ1-2 TRBV19 . CASSIGLGTGYTF TGTGCCAGTAGTATAGGCTTGGGGACTGGCTACACCTTC
few TRBJ2-3 TRBV5-5 TRBD1 CASSPGQAPTDTQYF TGTGCCAGCAGCCCGGGACAGGCGCCCACAGATACGCAGTATTTT
few TRBJ2-5 TRBV7-7 . CASSPRAGQETQYF TGTGCCAGCAGCCCAAGGGCAGGGCAAGAGACCCAGTACTTC
. TRBJ1-1 TRBV7-9 . CASSLPPEAFF TGTGCCAGCAGCTTACCCCCGGAAGCTTTCTTT
. TRBJ1-5 TRBV3-1 . CASSQGFRQPQHF TGTGCCAGCAGCCAAGGATTTCGTCAGCCCCAGCATTTT
few TRBJ2-1 TRBV7-8 TRBD2 CASSSLAGHYNEQFF TGTGCCAGCAGCTCACTAGCGGGCCATTACAATGAGCAGTTCTTC
. TRBJ2-7 TRBV20-1 TRBD2 CSAGTSGNPYEQYF TGCAGTGCAGGGACTAGCGGGAACCCCTACGAGCAGTACTTC
few TRBJ2-7 TRBV19 . CASSMHISYEQYF TGTGCCAGTAGTATGCACATCTCCTACGAGCAGTACTTC
few TRBJ2-4 TRBV12-3/TRBV12-4 . CASSSATGDIQYF TGTGCCAGCAGTTCCGCGACCGGGGACATTCAGTACTTC
. TRBJ1-1 TRBV7-9 . CASSLAGSRKAFF TGTGCCAGCAGCTTAGCGGGGTCCAGAAAAGCTTTCTTT
few TRBJ2-1 TRBV7-9 . CASGRSSYNEQFF TGTGCCAGCGGGAGGAGCTCCTACAATGAGCAGTTCTTC
few TRBJ2-5 TRBV5-1 TRBD1 CASSQGATETQYF TGCGCCAGCTCACAGGGGGCTACAGAGACCCAGTACTTC
. TRBJ1-1 TRBV5-1 TRBD1 CASSSRGGRDTEAFF TGCGCCAGCAGCAGTCGAGGGGGCAGGGACACTGAAGCTTTCTTT
. TRBJ2-5 TRBV6-5 TRBD2 CASSYSIAGGPEETQYF TGTGCCAGCAGTTACTCGATAGCGGGAGGGCCGGAAGAGACCCAGTACTTC
. TRBJ2-3 TRBV24-1 TRBD2 CATSDSGLAGGLFTDTQYF TGTGCCACCAGTGATTCCGGACTAGCGGGAGGGCTCTTCACAGATACGCAGTATTTT
. TRBJ2-3 TRBV10-3 TRBD2 CAISDPGLAGSTDTQYF TGTGCCATCAGTGACCCGGGACTAGCGGGGAGCACAGATACGCAGTATTTT